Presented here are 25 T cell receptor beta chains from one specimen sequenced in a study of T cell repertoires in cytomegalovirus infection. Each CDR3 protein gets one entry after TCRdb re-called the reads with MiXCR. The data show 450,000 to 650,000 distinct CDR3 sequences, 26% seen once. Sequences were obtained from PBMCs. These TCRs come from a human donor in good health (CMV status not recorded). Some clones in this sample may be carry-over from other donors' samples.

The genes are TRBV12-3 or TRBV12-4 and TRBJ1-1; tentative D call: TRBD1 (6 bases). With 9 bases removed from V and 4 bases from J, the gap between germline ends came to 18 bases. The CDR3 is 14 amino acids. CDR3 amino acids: CASRIQQGTTEAFF. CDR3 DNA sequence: TGTGCCAGTCGAATTCAACAGGGAACCACTGAAGCTTTCTTT.

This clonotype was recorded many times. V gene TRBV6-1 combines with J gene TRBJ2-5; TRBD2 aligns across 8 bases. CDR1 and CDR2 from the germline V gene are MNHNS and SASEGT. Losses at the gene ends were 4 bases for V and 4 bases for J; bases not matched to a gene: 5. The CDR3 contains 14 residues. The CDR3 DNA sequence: TGTGCCAGCAGTGGAGGGAGCGGGAGAGAGACCCAGTACTTC. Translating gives CASSGGSGRETQYF.

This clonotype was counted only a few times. CDR3 nucleotide sequence: TGTGCCAGCGGAGAACAGGGCTACGAGCAGTACGTC. Amino acids: CASGEQGYEQYV. The V and J genes are TRBV6-6 and TRBJ2-7; a weak D match, TRBD1 (6 bases). Germline lookup yields CDR1 MNHNY and CDR2 SVGAGI (reference sequence). The CDR3 runs 12 residues. Deletions cut 8 bases from V and 3 bases from J, with 11 bases between.

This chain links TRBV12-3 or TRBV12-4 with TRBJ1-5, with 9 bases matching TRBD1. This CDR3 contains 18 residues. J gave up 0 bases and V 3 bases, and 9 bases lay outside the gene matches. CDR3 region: CASSFLMTGGNSNQPQHF. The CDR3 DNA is TGTGCCAGCAGTTTCCTTATGACAGGGGGAAATAGCAATCAGCCCCAGCATTTT.

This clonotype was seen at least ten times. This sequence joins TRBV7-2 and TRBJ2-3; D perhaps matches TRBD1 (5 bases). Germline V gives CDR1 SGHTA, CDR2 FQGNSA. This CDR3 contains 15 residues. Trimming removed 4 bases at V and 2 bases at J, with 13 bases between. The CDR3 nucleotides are TGTGCCAGCAGCTCGACAGCTCGATTCACAGATACGCAGTATTTT. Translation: CASSSTARFTDTQYF.

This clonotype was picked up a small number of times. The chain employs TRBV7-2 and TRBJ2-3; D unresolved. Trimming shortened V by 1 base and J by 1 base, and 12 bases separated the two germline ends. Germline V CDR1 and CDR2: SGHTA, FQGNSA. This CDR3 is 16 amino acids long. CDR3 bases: TGTGCCAGCAGCTTAGTCGCAGGAAAACGCACAGATACGCAGTATTTT. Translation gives CASSLVAGKRTDTQYF.

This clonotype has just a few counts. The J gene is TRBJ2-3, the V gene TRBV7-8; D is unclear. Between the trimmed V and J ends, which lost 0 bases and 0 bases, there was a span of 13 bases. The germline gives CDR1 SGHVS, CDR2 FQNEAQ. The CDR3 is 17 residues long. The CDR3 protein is CASSLASVFTSTDTQYF. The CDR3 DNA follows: TGTGCCAGCAGCTTAGCATCAGTGTTTACTAGCACAGATACGCAGTATTTT.

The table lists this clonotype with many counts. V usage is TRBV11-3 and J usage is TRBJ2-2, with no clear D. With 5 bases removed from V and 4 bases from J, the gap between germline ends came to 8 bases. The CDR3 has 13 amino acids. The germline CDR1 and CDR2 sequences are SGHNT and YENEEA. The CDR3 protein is CASSHSTTGELFF. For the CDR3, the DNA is TGTGCCAGCAGCCACTCTACCACCGGGGAGCTGTTTTTT.

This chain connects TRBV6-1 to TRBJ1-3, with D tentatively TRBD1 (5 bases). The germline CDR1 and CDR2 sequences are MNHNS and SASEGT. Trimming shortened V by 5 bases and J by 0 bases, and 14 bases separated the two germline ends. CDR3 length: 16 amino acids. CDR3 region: CASSRQGTSSGNTIYF. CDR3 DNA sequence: TGTGCCAGCAGTCGTCAGGGTACGAGCTCTGGAAACACCATATATTTT.

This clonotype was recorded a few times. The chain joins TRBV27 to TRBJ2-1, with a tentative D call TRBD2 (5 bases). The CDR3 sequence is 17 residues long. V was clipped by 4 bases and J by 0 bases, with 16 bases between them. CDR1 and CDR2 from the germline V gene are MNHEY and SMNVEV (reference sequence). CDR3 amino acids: CASSSPPSGPSYNEQFF. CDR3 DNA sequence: TGTGCCAGCAGTTCGCCTCCGAGCGGTCCCTCCTACAATGAGCAGTTCTTC.

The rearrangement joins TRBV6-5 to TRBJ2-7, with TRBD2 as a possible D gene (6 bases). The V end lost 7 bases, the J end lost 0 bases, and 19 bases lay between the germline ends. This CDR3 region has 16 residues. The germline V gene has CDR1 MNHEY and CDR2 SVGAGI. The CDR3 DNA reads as TGTGCCAGCACCCCCCTCGGGAGCCCCTACTCCTACGAGCAGTACTTC. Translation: CASTPLGSPYSYEQYF.

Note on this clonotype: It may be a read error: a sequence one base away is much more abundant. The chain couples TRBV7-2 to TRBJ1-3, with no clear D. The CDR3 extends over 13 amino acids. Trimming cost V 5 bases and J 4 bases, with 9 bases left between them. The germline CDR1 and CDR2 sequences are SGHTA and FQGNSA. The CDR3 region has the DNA TGTGCCAGCAGCCCTTGGGCGGGAAACACCATATATTTT. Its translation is CASSPWAGNTIYF.

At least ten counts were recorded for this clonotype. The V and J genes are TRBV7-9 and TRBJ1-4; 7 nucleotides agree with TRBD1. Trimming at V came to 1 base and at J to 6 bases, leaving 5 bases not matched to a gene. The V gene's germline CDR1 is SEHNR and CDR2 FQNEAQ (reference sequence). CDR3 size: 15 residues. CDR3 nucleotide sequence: TGTGCCAGCAGCTTAGATGACAGGGTGGATGAAAAACTGTTTTTT. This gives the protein CASSLDDRVDEKLFF.

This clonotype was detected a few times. CDR3 DNA: TGCGCCAGCAGCCAAGATTTTGCCCCGGGACTAGCGGGAGAAGATGAGCAGTTCTTC. Translated: CASSQDFAPGLAGEDEQFF. The V gene is TRBV4-3, the J gene TRBJ2-1; 14 nucleotides line up with TRBD2. Per germline, CDR1 LGHNA and CDR2 YSLEER. The CDR3 covers 19 residues. Unmatched junction bases numbered 12, after V lost 0 bases and J lost 8 bases.

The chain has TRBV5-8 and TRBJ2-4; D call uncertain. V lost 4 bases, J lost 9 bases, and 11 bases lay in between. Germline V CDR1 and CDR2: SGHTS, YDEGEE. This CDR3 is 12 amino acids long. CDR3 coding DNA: TGTGCCAGCAGCCTCCCCATGGGCATTCAGTACTTC. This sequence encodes CASSLPMGIQYF.

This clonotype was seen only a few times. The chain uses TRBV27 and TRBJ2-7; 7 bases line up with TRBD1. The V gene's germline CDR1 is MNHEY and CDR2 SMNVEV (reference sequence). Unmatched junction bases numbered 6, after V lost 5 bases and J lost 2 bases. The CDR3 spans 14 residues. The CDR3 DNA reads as TGTGCCAGCAGTCCGGGACAGACCCCCTACGAGCAGTACGTC. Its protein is CASSPGQTPYEQYV.

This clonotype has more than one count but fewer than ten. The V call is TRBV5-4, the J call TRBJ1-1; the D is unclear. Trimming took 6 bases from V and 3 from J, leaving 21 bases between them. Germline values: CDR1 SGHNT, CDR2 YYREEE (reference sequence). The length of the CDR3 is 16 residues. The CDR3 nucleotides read TGTGCCAGCAACCCAGTTGGTCGCAACGGTGACACTGAAGCTTTCTTT. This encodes CASNPVGRNGDTEAFF.

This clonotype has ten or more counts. The CDR3 DNA is TGTGCCAGCAGCTTAGGGTTGGTGGATGAAGCTTTCTTT. Translation gives CASSLGLVDEAFF. The V and J genes are TRBV7-2 and TRBJ1-1, with no clear D. This CDR3 contains 13 residues. CDR1 SGHTA and CDR2 FQGNSA come from the germline V gene. V gave up 1 base and J gave up 7 bases, with 10 bases separating them.

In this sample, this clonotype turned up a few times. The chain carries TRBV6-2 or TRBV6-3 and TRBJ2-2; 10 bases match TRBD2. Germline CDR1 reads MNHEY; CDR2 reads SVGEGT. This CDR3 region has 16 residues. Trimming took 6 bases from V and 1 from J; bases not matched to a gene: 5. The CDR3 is CASSPGLAENTGELFF. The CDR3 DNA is TGTGCCAGCAGCCCCGGACTAGCGGAGAACACCGGGGAGCTGTTTTTT.

The CDR3 here is CSASRQFEPQHF. Written as DNA, the CDR3 is TGCAGTGCTAGTAGACAGTTTGAGCCCCAGCATTTT. The chain carries TRBV20-1 and TRBJ1-5, with D tentatively TRBD1 (5 bases). CDR3 length: 12 amino acids. Trimming pared 3 bases from V and 8 bases from J, leaving 11 bases between. The germline V gene encodes CDR1 DFQATT and CDR2 SNEGSKA (reference sequence).

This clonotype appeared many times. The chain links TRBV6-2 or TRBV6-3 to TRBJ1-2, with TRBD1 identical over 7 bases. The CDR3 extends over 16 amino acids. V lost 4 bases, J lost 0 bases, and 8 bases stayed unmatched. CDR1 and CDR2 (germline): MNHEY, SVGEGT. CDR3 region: CASSFRTGLPNYGYTF. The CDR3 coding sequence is TGTGCCAGCAGTTTCCGGACAGGACTACCTAACTATGGCTACACCTTC.

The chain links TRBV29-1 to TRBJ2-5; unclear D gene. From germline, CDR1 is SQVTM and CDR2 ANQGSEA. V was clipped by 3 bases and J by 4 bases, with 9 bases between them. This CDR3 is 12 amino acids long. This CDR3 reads CSVEGNRETQYF. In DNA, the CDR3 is TGCAGCGTTGAGGGTAACAGAGAGACCCAGTACTTC.

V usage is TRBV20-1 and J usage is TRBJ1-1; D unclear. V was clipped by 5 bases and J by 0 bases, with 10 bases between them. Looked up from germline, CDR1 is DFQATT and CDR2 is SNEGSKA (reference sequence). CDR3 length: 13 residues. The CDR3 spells CSAEAQLNTEAFF. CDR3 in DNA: TGCAGTGCTGAGGCCCAATTGAACACTGAAGCTTTCTTT.

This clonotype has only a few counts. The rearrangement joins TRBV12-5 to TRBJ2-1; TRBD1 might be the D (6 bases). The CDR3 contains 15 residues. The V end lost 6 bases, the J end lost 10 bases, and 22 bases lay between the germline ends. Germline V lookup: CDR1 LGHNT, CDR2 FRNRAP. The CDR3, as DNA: TGTGCTAGTGGCCAGACCCAGGGGCCGCGCGCGGAGCAGTTCTTC. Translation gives CASGQTQGPRAEQFF.

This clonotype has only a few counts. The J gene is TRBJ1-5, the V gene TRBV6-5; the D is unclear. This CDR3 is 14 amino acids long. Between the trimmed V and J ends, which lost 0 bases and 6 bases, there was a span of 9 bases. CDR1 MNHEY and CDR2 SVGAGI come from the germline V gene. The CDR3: CASSYSLGGQPQHF. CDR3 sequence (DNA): TGTGCCAGCAGTTACTCGCTGGGTGGTCAGCCCCAGCATTTT.